These 27 T cell receptor beta chains were sequenced from one sample in a study of tumor-infiltrating lymphocytes in localized non-small cell lung cancer. Sequenced by immunoSEQ multiplex PCR; TCRdb stores in-frame clones only, minus some. The table has 12,000 or so clones, 60% to 85% seen once. Sequenced: lung tumor tissue. The receptors derive from a human donor with non-small cell lung cancer.

The chain has TRBV5-3 and TRBJ1-1, with D maybe TRBD1 (5 bases). TRBV5-3 is filed as an ORF, its function uncertain. This CDR3 region has 18 residues. V was clipped by 0 bases and J by 5 bases, with 23 bases between them. The CDR3 DNA reads TGTGCCAGAAGCTTGGTTGGGGACTCACTCGGGAGGTGGACTGAAGCTTTCTTT. This encodes CARSLVGDSLGRWTEAFF.

The gene calls are TRBV28 and TRBJ2-1; 11 bases agree with TRBD1. CDR3 length equals 15 residues. The trim removed 5 bases at V and 6 bases at J, leaving 6 bases unmatched. Germline CDR1 and CDR2: MDHEN and SYDVKM. The CDR3 DNA sequence: TGTGCCAGCAGTAGAGGACAGGGGGCTTTCAATGAGCAGTTCTTC. Its protein is CASSRGQGAFNEQFF. Complete variable domain (other parts from reference TRBV28 and TRBJ2-1): DVKVTQSSRYLVKRTGEKVFLECVQDMDHENMFWYRQDPGLGLRLIYFSYDVKMKEKGDIPEGYSVSREKKERFSLILESASTNQTSMYLCASSRGQGAFNEQFFGPGTRLTVL.

This chain connects TRBV14 to TRBJ2-2; D is uncertain. Germline values: CDR1 SGHDN, CDR2 FVKESK. There are 13 residues in the CDR3. The ends were cut back, 7 bases at V and 7 bases at J, with 13 bases in the middle. This chain's CDR3 is CASNSVRGGELFF. CDR3 bases: TGTGCCAGCAACTCCGTGCGAGGCGGGGAGCTGTTTTTT.

The sample holds a few counts of this clone. The chain combines TRBV6-5 with TRBJ2-5; tentative D call: TRBD2 (5 bases). The CDR3 has 14 amino acids. V lost 5 bases, J lost 5 bases, and 15 bases lay in between. CDR1 and CDR2 from the germline V gene are MNHEY and SVGAGI. The CDR3 region has the DNA TGTGCCAGCAGTCCTGGACTGGGCGGGGAGACCCAGTACTTC. It is translated as CASSPGLGGETQYF.

This clone has more than one count but fewer than ten. The chain uses TRBV9 and TRBJ2-3, with TRBD2 matching 13 bases. Germline CDR1 and CDR2: SGDLS and YYNGEE. The CDR3 sequence is 18 residues long. V shed 3 bases and J 4 bases; nucleotides not matched to a gene: 11. CDR3 in amino acids: CASSAGTSGMRWADTQYF. The DNA for the CDR3 is TGTGCCAGCAGCGCAGGGACTAGCGGGATGAGGTGGGCAGATACGCAGTATTTT.

The rearrangement joins TRBV7-2 to TRBJ2-5; possibly TRBD1 for D (5 bases). Germline CDR1 and CDR2: SGHTA and FQGNSA. V shed 1 base and J shed 3 bases, with 12 bases lying between them. This CDR3 comprises 15 residues. The CDR3 loop reads CASSLGPRVEETQYF. Written as DNA, the CDR3 is TGTGCCAGCAGCTTAGGTCCCAGGGTCGAAGAGACCCAGTACTTC.

The chain joins TRBV7-2 to TRBJ2-2; unclear D gene. This CDR3 has 13 residues. Germline V gene sequence: CDR1 SGHTA, CDR2 FQGNSA. Trimming took 2 bases from V and 6 from J, leaving 7 bases between them. Here the CDR3 reads CASSLSLPGELFF. Written as DNA, the CDR3 is TGTGCCAGCAGCTTATCTCTTCCCGGGGAGCTGTTTTTT.

V is TRBV10-3 and J is TRBJ2-3; 9 bases agree with TRBD2. CDR1 ENHRY and CDR2 SYGVKD come from the germline V gene. The CDR3 length is 15 residues. V dropped 6 bases and J dropped 2; count of bases not matched to a gene: 6. CDR3 sequence: CAIRPGLADTDTQYF. The CDR3 nucleotides are TGTGCCATCAGACCGGGACTAGCCGACACAGATACGCAGTATTTT.

This clone was detected a few times. The genes are TRBV7-9 and TRBJ1-1; the D gene is possibly TRBD1 (6 bases). The CDR3 is 15 amino acids. Trimming took off 4 bases at V and 1 base at J, with 13 bases between the two ends. CDR1 and CDR2 from the germline V gene are SEHNR and FQNEAQ (reference sequence). The CDR3 region has the DNA TGTGCCAGCAGCTCCCGAGGGGGGGAGAACACTGAAGCTTTCTTT. Translated, it gives CASSSRGGENTEAFF.

The rearrangement uses TRBV6-5 and TRBJ2-7, with unresolved D. Germline CDR1 MNHEY, CDR2 SVGAGI. CDR3 length: 12 residues. V shed 6 bases and J shed 4 bases, with 10 bases lying between them. In DNA form, the CDR3 reads TGTGCCAGCAGAGGACGACCTTACGAGCAGTACTTC. Residues: CASRGRPYEQYF.

The gene calls are TRBV18 and TRBJ1-1; D remains ambiguous. V gave up 4 bases and J gave up 4 bases, with 10 bases separating them. Germline CDR1 and CDR2: KGHSH and LQKENI. The CDR3 contains 13 residues. The CDR3 spells CASSLGPLTEAFF. The CDR3, as DNA: TGTGCCAGCTCACTAGGACCCCTCACTGAAGCTTTCTTT.

This chain joins TRBV6-5 and TRBJ1-6, with D possibly TRBD1 on 5 matching bases. The CDR3 extends over 14 amino acids. The V gene lost 6 bases and the J gene lost 7 bases, with 13 bases spanning the gap. Germline V gene lookup returns CDR1 MNHEY and CDR2 SVGAGI. This chain's CDR3 is CASRSGGVNSPLHF. For the CDR3, the DNA is TGTGCCAGCAGATCCGGGGGGGTGAATTCACCCCTCCACTTT.

The V gene is TRBV7-9, the J gene TRBJ2-3; the D is unclear. Germline values: CDR1 SEHNR, CDR2 FQNEAQ (reference sequence). This CDR3 comprises 13 residues. Trimming stripped 3 bases from V and 5 bases from J, with 9 bases between. The CDR3 region has the DNA TGTGCCAGCAGCTTCCCCCAGGAAGATACGCAGTATTTT. The encoded protein is CASSFPQEDTQYF. Together with reference TRBV7-9 and TRBJ2-3, the CDR3 gives the full variable domain: DTGVSQNPRHKITKRGQNVTFRCDPISEHNRLYWYRQTLGQGPEFLTYFQNEAQLEKSRLLSDRFSAERPKGSFSTLEIQRTEQGDSAMYLCASSFPQEDTQYFGPGTRLTVL.

The DNA for the CDR3 is TGTGCCAGCAGGGCCCGGCAGAACACCGGGGAGCTGTTTTTT. The encoded protein is CASRARQNTGELFF. The chain uses TRBV27 and TRBJ2-2; D is unclear. CDR3 length equals 14 residues. Germline lookup yields CDR1 MNHEY and CDR2 SMNVEV (reference sequence). V was shortened by 6 bases and J by 1 base, with 9 bases between the two germline ends.

The sample holds a few counts of this clone. V is TRBV4-2 and J is TRBJ2-1; TRBD2 is a possible D gene (5 bases). Germline CDR1 reads LGHNA; CDR2 reads YNFKEQ. The germline V and J ends were trimmed by 4 bases and 6 bases, with 22 bases remaining between them. This CDR3 is 17 amino acids long. CDR3 coding DNA: TGTGCCAGCAGCCTAGAAGAGGGCGGGTACGAGGGCAATGAGCAGTTCTTC. Translating it yields CASSLEEGGYEGNEQFF.

This chain connects TRBV11-2 to TRBJ2-3, with TRBD1 matching 9 bases. The CDR3 is 15 amino acids. J gave up 5 bases and V 2 bases, and 5 bases lay outside the gene matches. From germline, CDR1 is SGHAT and CDR2 FQNNGV. The CDR3 loop reads CASSLLRQGVDTQYF. The CDR3 DNA is TGTGCCAGCAGCTTACTGCGACAGGGGGTAGATACGCAGTATTTT.

J is TRBJ2-7 and V is TRBV10-3; the D gene is possibly TRBD1 (6 bases). Trimming took off 4 bases at V and 2 bases at J, with 12 bases between the two ends. This CDR3 region has 14 residues. In germline, CDR1 is ENHRY, CDR2 SYGVKD. The DNA of the CDR3 is TGTGCCATCAGTGTGAGCCCAGGGGCCTACGAGCAGTACTTC. It encodes CAISVSPGAYEQYF.

Here the CDR3 DNA reads TGTGCCAGTAGAAGCGGGACAGGGATTGACACTGAAGCTTTCTTT. Protein: CASRSGTGIDTEAFF. This sequence joins TRBV19 and TRBJ1-1, with TRBD1 matching 9 bases. V dropped 6 bases and J dropped 3; count of bases not matched to a gene: 8. CDR1 is LNHDA and CDR2 is SQIVND in the germline V gene (reference sequence). This CDR3 contains 15 residues.

The chain combines TRBV9 with TRBJ2-5; 13 bases line up with TRBD2. The CDR3 consists of 17 residues. Germline values: CDR1 SGDLS, CDR2 YYNGEE. V lost 4 bases and J lost 5; bases outside the gene matches: 11. CDR3 sequence: CASSSGLAGDVVETQYF. DNA for the CDR3: TGTGCCAGCAGCTCTGGACTAGCGGGAGATGTAGTGGAGACCCAGTACTTC. The full variable domain, completed using reference TRBV9 and TRBJ2-5, is DSGVTQTPKHLITATGQRVTLRCSPRSGDLSVYWYQQSLDQGLQFLIQYYNGEERAKGNILERFSAQQFPDLHSELNLSSLELGDSALYFCASSSGLAGDVVETQYFGPGTRLLVL.

The V call is TRBV4-2, the J call TRBJ2-1; 10 nucleotides match TRBD2. There are 15 residues in the CDR3. The V gene end was trimmed by 4 bases and the J gene end by 2 bases; junction bases not matched to a gene: 2. Germline lookup yields CDR1 LGHNA and CDR2 YNFKEQ. The CDR3 sequence is CASSPGLAAYNEQFF. CDR3 nucleotides: TGTGCCAGCAGCCCCGGACTAGCGGCCTACAATGAGCAGTTCTTC.

The chain recombines TRBV5-1 with TRBJ2-2, with 10 bases matching TRBD1. CDR1 and CDR2 (germline): SGHRS, YFSETQ. Trimming took 5 bases from V and 7 from J; bases not matched to a gene: 8. The CDR3 length is 15 residues. The CDR3 DNA reads as TGCGCCAGCAGTTCCGGACAGGGGGTAGTCGGGGAGCTGTTTTTT. This sequence encodes CASSSGQGVVGELFF.

This rearrangement joins TRBV4-2 to TRBJ2-3; 7 nucleotides align to TRBD1. Per germline, CDR1 LGHNA and CDR2 YNFKEQ. Germline trimming cut 1 base from V and 2 bases from J; bases unmatched to any gene: 9. The CDR3 totals 17 residues. CDR3 DNA: TGTGCCAGCAGCCAAGGGGACAGAGTAGCAGACACAGATACGCAGTATTTT. Residues: CASSQGDRVADTDTQYF.

This chain uses TRBV27 with TRBJ2-7; tentative D call: TRBD1 (7 bases). Between the trimmed V and J ends, which lost 5 bases and 6 bases, there was a span of 14 bases. This CDR3 is 13 amino acids long. Germline CDR1 and CDR2: MNHEY and SMNVEV (reference sequence). CDR3 sequence (DNA): TGTGCCAGCAGTCAGGGGGGACCTGGCGAGCAGTACTTC. Encoded protein: CASSQGGPGEQYF.

The genes are TRBV6-6 and TRBJ2-1; no reliable D call. V lost 5 bases and J 2 bases, leaving 10 bases between the germline ends. CDR3 length equals 14 residues. Germline V gene sequence: CDR1 MNHNY, CDR2 SVGAGI (reference sequence). CDR3: CASSPGYTYNEQFF. CDR3 DNA: TGTGCCAGCAGTCCCGGGTACACCTACAATGAGCAGTTCTTC.

This chain links TRBV28 with TRBJ1-1; D is perhaps TRBD1 (6 bases). The CDR3 consists of 14 residues. The germline V gene has CDR1 MDHEN and CDR2 SYDVKM. Trimming took 2 bases from V and 11 from J, leaving 18 bases between them. CDR3 amino acids: CASSLPPPGVRAFF. Written as DNA, the CDR3 is TGTGCCAGCAGTTTACCTCCACCAGGGGTGAGGGCTTTCTTT.

Only a few counts were recorded for this clone. The CDR3 spells CASSTPPGPLHF. The CDR3 nucleotides read TGTGCCAGCAGCACACCCCCTGGGCCCCTCCACTTT. The rearrangement uses TRBV7-2 and TRBJ1-6, with no clear D. V gave up 5 bases and J gave up 13 bases, with 12 bases separating them. This CDR3 is built from 12 residues. Germline CDR1 SGHTA, CDR2 FQGNSA.

The chain couples TRBV18 to TRBJ2-1; D is uncertain. Trimming stripped 5 bases from V and 0 bases from J, with 14 bases between. The CDR3 is made up of 16 amino acids. Germline V gene lookup returns CDR1 KGHSH and CDR2 LQKENI. DNA for the CDR3: TGTGCCAGCTCATCTGGAGCCGCGAGCTCCTACAATGAGCAGTTCTTC. Its protein product is CASSSGAASSYNEQFF. Full variable domain (rest looked up from reference TRBV18 and TRBJ2-1): NAGVMQNPRHLVRRRGQEARLRCSPMKGHSHVYWYRQLPEEGLKFMVYLQKENIIDESGMPKERFSAEFPKEGPSILRIQQVVRGDSAAYFCASSSGAASSYNEQFFGPGTRLTVL.